This T cell receptor beta chain is from a study of shared clonotypes between healthy human individuals. Points on this clone: Its specificity is not known.

Generated by immunoSEQ multiplex PCR, the TCRdb table keeps only in-frame clones and is missing some. The sample yields about 2.1 million clones, 85% to 95% seen once. Naive CD8 cells lacked CD45RO, underwent positive selection for CCR7 and left out terminally differentiated effector memory CD45RA+ cells. CDR3 length equals 15 residues. CDR1 is MNHEY, CDR2 SMNVEV, per germline (reference sequence). Trimming left V 1 base short and J 0 bases short, with 9 bases between. Study observations and caveats: Relative to clonotypes present in all four donors, those not shared had lower generation probabilities.

Sample: naive CD8+ T cells from PBMCs. The V call is TRBV27, the J call TRBJ1-1; D call uncertain. This clonotype was sampled from a man aged 18 to 30 in good health. Some clones in this sample may be carry-over from other donors' samples. The CDR3 nucleotides are TGTGCCAGCAGTTTATGGGGAGCCATGAACACTGAAGCTTTCTTT. This gives the protein CASSLWGAMNTEAFF.